One sample yielded the 20 T cell receptor beta chains listed below, sequenced in a study of technical replicates of blood from several donors. Method: immunoSEQ multiplex PCR; TCRdb's copy keeps in-frame clones and lacks some. The sample lists 85,000 to 100,000 clones; about 96% were seen once. Material: T cells isolated from PBMCs. Every receptor here comes from a human donor in good health.

This rearrangement joins TRBV30 to TRBJ2-1; a possible D gene is TRBD1 (6 bases). CDR1 is GTSNPN and CDR2 is SVGIG in the germline V gene (reference sequence). V lost 5 bases and J lost 9, with 17 bases in between. This CDR3 has 13 residues. CDR3 sequence reads: CAWLLRTDGEQFF. For the CDR3, the DNA is TGTGCCTGGTTATTACGGACAGACGGTGAGCAGTTCTTC.

The rearrangement joins TRBV15 to TRBJ2-4; D unclear. Germline V gene data show CDR1 as LNHNV and CDR2 as YYDKDF (reference sequence). The V and J ends lost 2 bases and 9 bases respectively, with 17 bases between them. The CDR3 runs to 15 residues. The CDR3: CATSRKLNSQTIQYF. The CDR3 nucleotides are TGTGCCACCAGCAGAAAATTAAACAGCCAAACCATTCAGTACTTC.

This chain joins TRBV5-1 and TRBJ2-7; D perhaps matches TRBD2 (6 bases). Trimming removed 7 bases at V and 6 bases at J, with 14 bases between. The germline CDR1 and CDR2 sequences are SGHRS and YFSETQ. CDR3 size: 12 residues. CDR3 loop: CASASVGGEQYF. CDR3 DNA sequence: TGCGCCAGCGCCTCCGTGGGGGGCGAGCAGTACTTC.

The CDR3 DNA follows: TGTGCCAGCACCCTTCTGCGGGGGGCAAATTCACCCCTCCACTTT. It yields the protein CASTLLRGANSPLHF. The rearrangement uses TRBV6-5 and TRBJ1-6, with D tentatively TRBD1 (6 bases). The CDR3 has 15 amino acids. Germline values: CDR1 MNHEY, CDR2 SVGAGI. V was pared by 7 bases and J by 7 bases, with 17 bases between.

This chain links TRBV4-1 with TRBJ2-3; D is unresolved. The V and J ends lost 1 base and 0 bases respectively, with 8 bases between them. This CDR3 contains 15 residues. From germline, CDR1 is MGHRA and CDR2 YSYEKL. The chain's CDR3 is CASSQGFTSTDTQYF. The CDR3 DNA reads TGCGCCAGCAGCCAAGGCTTTACTAGCACAGATACGCAGTATTTT.

V is TRBV7-8 and J is TRBJ1-4; a weak D match, TRBD1 (6 bases). The CDR3 spans 15 residues. V lost 5 bases and J lost 7, with 17 bases in between. The germline V gene encodes CDR1 SGHVS and CDR2 FQNEAQ. The DNA of the CDR3 is TGTGCCAGCAGCGTCGTAGGAGGACAGCCTGAAAAACTGTTTTTT. Translated: CASSVVGGQPEKLFF.

The CDR3 here is CASTPTSGGVGHQETQYF. For the CDR3, the DNA is TGTGCCAGCACCCCGACTAGCGGGGGGGTTGGCCACCAAGAGACCCAGTACTTC. The chain recombines TRBV28 with TRBJ2-5; 14 bases map to TRBD2. The CDR3 loop spans 18 amino acids. The ends lost 7 bases at V and 0 bases at J; junction bases unmatched: 10. Germline assignment: CDR1 MDHEN and CDR2 SYDVKM.

The chain joins TRBV6-1 to TRBJ2-5; a possible D gene is TRBD2 (5 bases). The CDR3 is 15 residues long. The V gene's germline CDR1 is MNHNS and CDR2 SASEGT. Trimming took 7 bases from V and 1 from J, leaving 16 bases between them. The CDR3 region is CASTYQRVAQETQYF. CDR3 DNA: TGTGCCAGCACCTATCAGAGGGTGGCCCAAGAGACCCAGTACTTC.

V usage is TRBV5-1 and J usage is TRBJ2-1; D unresolved. Germline V gene lookup returns CDR1 SGHRS and CDR2 YFSETQ. The CDR3 consists of 11 residues. V was cut by 0 bases and J by 7 bases, with 2 bases left in between. The CDR3, as DNA: TGCGCCAGCAGCTTGGCGAATGAGCAGTTCTTC. Translated: CASSLANEQFF.

The rearrangement joins TRBV18 to TRBJ2-7; no definite D call. V was pared by 0 bases and J by 7 bases, with 7 bases between. The CDR3 is 12 amino acids. Germline V CDR1 and CDR2: KGHSH, LQKENI. Written as DNA, the CDR3 is TGTGCCAGCTCACCACCTGGGCTAGAGCAGTACTTC. Its translation: CASSPPGLEQYF.

The gene calls are TRBV7-9 and TRBJ1-1, with no clear D. CDR3 size: 15 residues. CDR1 and CDR2 (germline): SEHNR, FQNEAQ (reference sequence). The V gene lost 4 bases and the J gene lost 1 base, with 13 bases spanning the gap. CDR3 DNA sequence: TGTGCCAGCAGCTATGCAGAGGTCCAGAACACTGAAGCTTTCTTT. Residues: CASSYAEVQNTEAFF.

The chain has TRBV7-2 and TRBJ2-1; tentatively, D is TRBD1 (6 bases). V gave up 2 bases and J gave up 8 bases, with 16 bases separating them. From germline, CDR1 is SGHTA and CDR2 FQGNSA. There are 15 residues in the CDR3. CDR3 sequence (DNA): TGTGCCAGCAGCTTAATGGGGGCGAATTCCGATGAGCAGTTCTTC. It is translated as CASSLMGANSDEQFF.

The chain recombines TRBV18 with TRBJ1-1; weak D call: TRBD1 (6 bases). There are 16 residues in the CDR3. V lost 2 bases and J 1 base, leaving 14 bases between the germline ends. Germline CDR1 and CDR2: KGHSH and LQKENI. The CDR3 nucleotides are TGTGCCAGCTCACCAATACCGGGACACAGGAACACTGAAGCTTTCTTT. Translation gives CASSPIPGHRNTEAFF.

V gene TRBV27 combines with J gene TRBJ2-2, with TRBD1 identical over 10 bases. The V gene's germline CDR1 is MNHEY and CDR2 SMNVEV (reference sequence). The CDR3 has 14 amino acids. V was clipped by 3 bases and J by 5 bases; unmatched bases: 0. CDR3 DNA: TGTGCCAGCAGTTTGGGACAGGGGACCGGGGAGCTGTTTTTT. It yields the protein CASSLGQGTGELFF.

The chain uses TRBV30 and TRBJ2-7, with 10 bases that match TRBD2. This CDR3 has 14 residues. V was clipped by 2 bases and J by 2 bases; unmatched bases: 3. Germline CDR1 reads GTSNPN; CDR2 reads SVGIG (reference sequence). The CDR3 DNA reads as TGTGCCTGGAGTAGGACTAGCGGAGCCTACGAGCAGTACTTC. It yields the protein CAWSRTSGAYEQYF.

This clone came up a few times. The J gene is TRBJ1-1, the V gene TRBV19; no firm D call. Germline V lookup: CDR1 LNHDA, CDR2 SQIVND (reference sequence). The CDR3 has 12 residues. The V gene lost 8 bases and the J gene lost 1 base, with 8 bases spanning the gap. CDR3 protein: CASRLENTEAFF. The CDR3 DNA reads TGTGCCAGTCGACTGGAGAACACTGAAGCTTTCTTT.

This chain joins TRBV6-1 and TRBJ2-2; 8 nucleotides align to TRBD2. Germline CDR1 is MNHNS and CDR2 is SASEGT. This CDR3 spans 16 amino acids. Losses at the gene ends were 2 bases for V and 3 bases for J; bases not matched to a gene: 5. The CDR3 spells CASSEYGRADTGELFF. Written as DNA, the CDR3 is TGTGCCAGCAGTGAATACGGGAGGGCCGACACCGGGGAGCTGTTTTTT.

The chain is built from TRBV27 and TRBJ2-1, with 10 bases aligning to TRBD1. V was clipped by 4 bases and J by 8 bases; unmatched bases: 5. The CDR3 is 14 residues long. CDR1 and CDR2 (germline): MNHEY, SMNVEV (reference sequence). The CDR3 sequence: CASSYGTGDYEQFF. The DNA of the CDR3 is TGTGCCAGCAGTTATGGGACAGGGGATTATGAGCAGTTCTTC.

The V call is TRBV6-6, the J call TRBJ1-5; tentative D call: TRBD1 (5 bases). CDR3 length equals 14 residues. CDR1 MNHNY and CDR2 SVGAGI come from the germline V gene (reference sequence). Trimming left V 8 bases short and J 2 bases short, with 13 bases between. The CDR3 bases are TGTGCCAGCCGGGGGGAAAGTGGCAATCAGCCCCAGCATTTT. This encodes CASRGESGNQPQHF.

This chain connects TRBV27 to TRBJ2-1, with unresolved D. From germline, CDR1 is MNHEY and CDR2 SMNVEV (reference sequence). Trimming shortened V by 6 bases and J by 4 bases, and 13 bases separated the two germline ends. The CDR3 consists of 14 residues. Written as DNA, the CDR3 is TGTGCCAGCAGAACAAACAGCTTTTACAATGAGCAGTTCTTC. Its protein product is CASRTNSFYNEQFF.